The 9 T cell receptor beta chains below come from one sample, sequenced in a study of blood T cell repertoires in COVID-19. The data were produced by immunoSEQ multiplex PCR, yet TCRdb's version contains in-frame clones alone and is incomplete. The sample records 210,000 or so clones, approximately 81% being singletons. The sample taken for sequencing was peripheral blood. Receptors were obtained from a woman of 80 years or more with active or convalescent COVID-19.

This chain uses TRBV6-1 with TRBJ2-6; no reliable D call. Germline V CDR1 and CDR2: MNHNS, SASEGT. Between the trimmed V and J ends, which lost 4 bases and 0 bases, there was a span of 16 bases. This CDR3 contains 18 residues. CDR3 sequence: CASSGTRLLRSGANVLTF. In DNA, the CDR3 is TGTGCCAGCAGTGGCACCAGATTACTACGCTCTGGGGCCAACGTCCTGACTTTC.

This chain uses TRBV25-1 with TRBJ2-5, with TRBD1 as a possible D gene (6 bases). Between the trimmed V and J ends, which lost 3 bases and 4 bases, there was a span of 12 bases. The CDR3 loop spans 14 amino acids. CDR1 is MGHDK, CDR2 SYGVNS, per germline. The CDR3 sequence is CASSDLRTAETQYF. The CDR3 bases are TGTGCCAGCAGTGATTTACGGACAGCAGAGACCCAGTACTTC.

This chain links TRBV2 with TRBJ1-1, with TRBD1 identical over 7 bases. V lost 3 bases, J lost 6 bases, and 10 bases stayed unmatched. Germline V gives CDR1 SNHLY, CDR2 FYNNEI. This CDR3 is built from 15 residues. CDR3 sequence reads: CASSDGAGGRSEAFF. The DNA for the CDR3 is TGTGCCAGCAGTGACGGGGCAGGGGGTCGGTCTGAAGCTTTCTTT.

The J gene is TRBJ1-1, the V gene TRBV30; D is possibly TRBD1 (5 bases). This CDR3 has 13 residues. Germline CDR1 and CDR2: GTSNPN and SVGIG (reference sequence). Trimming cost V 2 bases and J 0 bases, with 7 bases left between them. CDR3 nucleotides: TGTGCCTGGAGTAGACAGTTGAACACTGAAGCTTTCTTT. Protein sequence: CAWSRQLNTEAFF.

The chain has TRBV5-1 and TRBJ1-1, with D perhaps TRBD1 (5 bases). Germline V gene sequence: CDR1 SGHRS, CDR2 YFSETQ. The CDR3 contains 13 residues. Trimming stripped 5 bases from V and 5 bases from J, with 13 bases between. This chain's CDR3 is CASSSRGDTEAFF. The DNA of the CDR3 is TGCGCCAGCAGTTCTAGGGGTGATACTGAAGCTTTCTTT.

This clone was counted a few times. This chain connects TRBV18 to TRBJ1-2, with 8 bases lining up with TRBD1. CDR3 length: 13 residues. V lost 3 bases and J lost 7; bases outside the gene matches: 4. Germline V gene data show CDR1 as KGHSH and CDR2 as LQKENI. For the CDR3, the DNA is TGTGCCAGCTCACCGGGACAGGATTCTGGCTACACCTTC. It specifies CASSPGQDSGYTF.

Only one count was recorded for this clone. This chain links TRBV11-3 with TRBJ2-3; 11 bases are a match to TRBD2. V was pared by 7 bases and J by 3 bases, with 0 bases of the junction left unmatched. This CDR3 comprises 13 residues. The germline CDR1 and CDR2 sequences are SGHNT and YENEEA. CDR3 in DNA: TGTGCCAGCATAGCGGGGGGGACAGATACGCAGTATTTT. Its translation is CASIAGGTDTQYF.

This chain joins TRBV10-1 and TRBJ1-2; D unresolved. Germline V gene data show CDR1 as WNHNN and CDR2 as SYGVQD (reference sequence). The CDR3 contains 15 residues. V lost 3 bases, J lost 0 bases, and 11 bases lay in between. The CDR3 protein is CASSDVQSANYGYTF. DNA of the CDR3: TGCGCCAGCAGTGATGTACAGTCAGCTAACTATGGCTACACCTTC.

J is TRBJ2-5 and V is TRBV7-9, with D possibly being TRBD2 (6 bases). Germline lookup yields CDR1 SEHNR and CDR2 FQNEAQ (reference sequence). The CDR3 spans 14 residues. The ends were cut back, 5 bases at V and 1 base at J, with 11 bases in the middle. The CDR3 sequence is CASSPLSGQETQYF. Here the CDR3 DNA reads TGTGCCAGCAGCCCTCTTAGCGGCCAAGAGACCCAGTACTTC. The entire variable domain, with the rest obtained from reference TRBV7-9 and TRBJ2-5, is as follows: DTGVSQNPRHKITKRGQNVTFRCDPISEHNRLYWYRQTLGQGPEFLTYFQNEAQLEKSRLLSDRFSAERPKGSFSTLEIQRTEQGDSAMYLCASSPLSGQETQYFGPGTRLLVL.